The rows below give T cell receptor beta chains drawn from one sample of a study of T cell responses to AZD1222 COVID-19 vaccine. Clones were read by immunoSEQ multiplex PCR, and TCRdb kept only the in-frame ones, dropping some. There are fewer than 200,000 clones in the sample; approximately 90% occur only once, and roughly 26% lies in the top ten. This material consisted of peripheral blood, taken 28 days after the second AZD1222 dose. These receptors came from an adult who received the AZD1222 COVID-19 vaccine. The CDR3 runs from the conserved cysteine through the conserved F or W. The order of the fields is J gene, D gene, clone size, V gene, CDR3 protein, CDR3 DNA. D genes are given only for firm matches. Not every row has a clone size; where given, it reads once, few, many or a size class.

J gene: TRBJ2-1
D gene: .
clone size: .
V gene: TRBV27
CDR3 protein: CASSLRGFAYNEQFF
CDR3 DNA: TGTGCCAGCAGCCTGAGGGGGTTCGCCTACAATGAGCAGTTCTTC

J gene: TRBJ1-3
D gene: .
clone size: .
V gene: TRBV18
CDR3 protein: CASSPPRVSPRSGNTIYF
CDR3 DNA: TGTGCCAGCTCACCACCGAGGGTCAGTCCCCGCTCTGGAAACACCATATATTTT

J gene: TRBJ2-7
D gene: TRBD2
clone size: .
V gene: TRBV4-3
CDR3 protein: CASSQGSSGRNEQYF
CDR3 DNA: TGCGCCAGCAGCCAAGGGAGTAGCGGGAGAAACGAGCAGTACTTC

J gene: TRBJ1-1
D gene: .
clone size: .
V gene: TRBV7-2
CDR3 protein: CASSYINTEAFF
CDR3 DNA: TGTGCCAGCAGCTATATAAACACTGAAGCTTTCTTT

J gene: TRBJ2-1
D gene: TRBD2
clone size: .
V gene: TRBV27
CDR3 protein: CASSRAGRDEQFF
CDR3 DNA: TGTGCCAGCAGTAGAGCGGGAAGGGATGAGCAGTTCTTC

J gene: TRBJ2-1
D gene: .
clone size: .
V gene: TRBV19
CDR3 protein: CASSIPLPLGNEQFF
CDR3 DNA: TGTGCCAGTAGTATCCCTCTACCCCTAGGCAATGAGCAGTTCTTC

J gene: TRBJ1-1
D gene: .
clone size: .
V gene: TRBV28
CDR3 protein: CASSSWGGTSDEAFF
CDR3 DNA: TGTGCCAGCAGCTCCTGGGGGGGAACCTCTGATGAAGCTTTCTTT

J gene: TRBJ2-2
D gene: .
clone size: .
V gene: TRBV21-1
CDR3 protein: CASSKAYTGELFF
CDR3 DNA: TGTGCCAGCAGCAAAGCCTACACCGGGGAGCTGTTTTTT

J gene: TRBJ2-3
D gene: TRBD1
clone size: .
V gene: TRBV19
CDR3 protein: CATRPGQGITDTQYF
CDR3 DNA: TGTGCCACTAGGCCGGGACAGGGGATCACAGATACGCAGTATTTT

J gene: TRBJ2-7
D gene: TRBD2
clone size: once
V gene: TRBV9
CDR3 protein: CASSPSGRATYEQYF
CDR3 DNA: TGTGCCAGCAGCCCGAGCGGGAGGGCAACCTACGAGCAGTACTTC

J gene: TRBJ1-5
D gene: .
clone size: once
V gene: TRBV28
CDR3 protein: CASETVNQPQHF
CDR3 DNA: TGTGCCAGCGAGACAGTAAATCAGCCCCAGCATTTT

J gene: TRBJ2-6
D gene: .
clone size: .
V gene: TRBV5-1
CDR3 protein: CASSLEGFSGANVLTF
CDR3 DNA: TGCGCCAGCAGCTTGGAGGGGTTCTCTGGGGCCAACGTCCTGACTTTC

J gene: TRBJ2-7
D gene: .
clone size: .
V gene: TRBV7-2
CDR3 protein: CASSSTWYEQYF
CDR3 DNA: TGTGCCAGCAGCTCAACATGGTACGAGCAGTACTTC

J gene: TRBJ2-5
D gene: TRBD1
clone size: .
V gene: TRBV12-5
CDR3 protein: CASGGQGSETQYF
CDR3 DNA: TGTGCTAGTGGAGGACAGGGCTCAGAGACCCAGTACTTC

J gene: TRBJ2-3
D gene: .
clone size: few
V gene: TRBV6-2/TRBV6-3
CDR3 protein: CASSLQRGNTDTQYF
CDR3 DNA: TGTGCCAGCAGCCTTCAGAGGGGGAACACAGATACGCAGTATTTT

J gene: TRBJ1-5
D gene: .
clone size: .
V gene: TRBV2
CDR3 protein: CASRVQENQPQHF
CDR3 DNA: TGTGCCAGCAGAGTACAGGAGAATCAGCCCCAGCATTTT

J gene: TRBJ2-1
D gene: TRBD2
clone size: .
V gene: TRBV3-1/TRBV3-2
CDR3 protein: CASSPHPLDPPGTSVSSYNEQFF
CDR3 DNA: TGTGCCAGCAGCCCTCACCCCCTGGACCCTCCCGGGACTAGCGTGAGCTCCTACAATGAGCAGTTCTTC

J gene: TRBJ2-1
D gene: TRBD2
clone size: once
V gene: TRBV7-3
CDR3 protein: CASSLTPGGYNEQFF
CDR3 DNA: TGTGCCAGCAGCTTAACTCCGGGAGGATACAATGAGCAGTTCTTC

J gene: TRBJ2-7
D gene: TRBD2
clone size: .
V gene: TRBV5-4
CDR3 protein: CASSFGTSGRVPSLEQYF
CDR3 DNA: TGTGCCAGCAGCTTTGGGACTAGCGGGCGCGTACCCTCCCTCGAGCAGTACTTC

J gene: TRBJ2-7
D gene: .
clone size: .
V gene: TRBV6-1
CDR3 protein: CASSEYGTRSYEQYF
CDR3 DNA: TGTGCCAGCAGTGAATACGGGACGAGGTCCTACGAGCAGTACTTC

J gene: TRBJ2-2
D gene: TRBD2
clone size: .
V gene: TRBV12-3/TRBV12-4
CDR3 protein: CASGDYGELFF
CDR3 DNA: TGTGCCAGCGGGGACTACGGGGAGCTGTTTTTT

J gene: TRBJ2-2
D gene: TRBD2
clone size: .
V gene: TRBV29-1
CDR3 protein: CSSRTSGTNTGELFF
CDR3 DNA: TGCAGCTCCCGGACTAGCGGAACGAACACCGGGGAGCTGTTTTTT

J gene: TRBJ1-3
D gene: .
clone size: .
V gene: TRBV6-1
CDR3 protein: CASSEKRGFWGAKGNTIYF
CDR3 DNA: TGTGCCAGCAGTGAAAAAAGAGGATTTTGGGGGGCTAAAGGAAACACCATATATTTT

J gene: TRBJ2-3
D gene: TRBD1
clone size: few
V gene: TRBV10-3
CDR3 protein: CAIRPGQSSTDTQYF
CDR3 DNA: TGTGCCATCAGACCGGGACAGTCGAGCACAGATACGCAGTATTTT

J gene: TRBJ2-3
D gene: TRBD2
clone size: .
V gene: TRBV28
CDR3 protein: CASSLAGLAGGTDTQYF
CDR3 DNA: TGTGCCAGCAGTTTGGCCGGACTAGCGGGGGGCACAGATACGCAGTATTTT

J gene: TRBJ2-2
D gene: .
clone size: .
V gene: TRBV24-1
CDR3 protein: CATSPEPGTGELFF
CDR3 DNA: TGTGCCACCAGCCCGGAGCCGGGAACCGGGGAGCTGTTTTTT

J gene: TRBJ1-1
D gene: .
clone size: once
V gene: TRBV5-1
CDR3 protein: CASSLGGGGTEAFF
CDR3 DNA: TGCGCCAGCAGCTTGGGAGGGGGAGGCACTGAAGCTTTCTTT

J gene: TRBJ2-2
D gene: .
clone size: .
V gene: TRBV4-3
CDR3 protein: CASSQAGANTGELFF
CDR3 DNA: TGCGCCAGCAGCCAAGCGGGAGCGAACACCGGGGAGCTGTTTTTT

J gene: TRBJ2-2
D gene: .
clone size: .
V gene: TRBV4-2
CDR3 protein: CASNQGDGGRGDTGELFF
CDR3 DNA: TGTGCCAGCAACCAGGGGGACGGCGGGAGAGGGGACACCGGGGAGCTGTTTTTT

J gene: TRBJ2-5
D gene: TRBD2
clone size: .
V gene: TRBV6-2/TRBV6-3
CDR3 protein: CASSPLSGSSPETQYF
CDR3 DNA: TGTGCCAGCAGTCCACTCAGCGGGAGCTCCCCAGAGACCCAGTACTTC

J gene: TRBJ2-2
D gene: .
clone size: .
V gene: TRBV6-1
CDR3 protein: CASSEKTGELFF
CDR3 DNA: TGTGCCAGCAGTGAGAAGACCGGGGAGCTGTTTTTT

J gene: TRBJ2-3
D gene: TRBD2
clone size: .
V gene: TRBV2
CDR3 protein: CASRASGLFYDTQYF
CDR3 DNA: TGTGCCAGCAGGGCTAGCGGTCTCTTTTACGATACGCAGTATTTT

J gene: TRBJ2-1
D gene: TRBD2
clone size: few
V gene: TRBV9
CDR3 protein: CASSVDEGSGSGKFF
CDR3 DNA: TGTGCCAGCAGCGTAGATGAAGGTAGCGGGAGCGGGAAGTTCTTC

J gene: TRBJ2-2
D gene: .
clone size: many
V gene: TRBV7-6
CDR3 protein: CASSLAKLGGELFF
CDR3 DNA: TGTGCCAGCAGCTTAGCAAAACTGGGCGGGGAGCTGTTTTTT

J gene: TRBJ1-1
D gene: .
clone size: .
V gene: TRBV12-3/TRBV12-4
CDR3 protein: CASSSLARGAFF
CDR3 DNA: TGTGCCAGCAGTTCTCTTGCGAGGGGTGCTTTCTTT

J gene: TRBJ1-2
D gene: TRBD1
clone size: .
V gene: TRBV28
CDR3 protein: CASSLTGGGSNYGYTF
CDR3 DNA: TGTGCCAGCAGTTTAACAGGGGGCGGATCTAACTATGGCTACACCTTC

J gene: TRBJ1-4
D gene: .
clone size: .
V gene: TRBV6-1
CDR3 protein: CASSEVADRLFF
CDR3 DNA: TGTGCCAGCAGTGAAGTAGCCGACCGGCTGTTTTTT

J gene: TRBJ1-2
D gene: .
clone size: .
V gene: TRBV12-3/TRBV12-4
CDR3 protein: CASSFERAYF
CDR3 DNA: TGTGCCAGCAGTTTTGAACGGGCCTACTTC

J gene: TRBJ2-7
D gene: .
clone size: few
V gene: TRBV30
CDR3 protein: CAWAMGPPRGYEQYF
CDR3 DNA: TGTGCCTGGGCCATGGGACCGCCCCGGGGTTACGAGCAGTACTTC

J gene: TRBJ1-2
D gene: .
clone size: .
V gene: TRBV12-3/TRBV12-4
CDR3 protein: CARREWLGGYTF
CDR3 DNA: TGTGCCAGGAGAGAGTGGTTGGGGGGCTACACCTTC

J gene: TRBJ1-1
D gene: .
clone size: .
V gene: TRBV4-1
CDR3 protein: CASSQIPGRTPEAFF
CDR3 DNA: TGCGCCAGCAGCCAGATTCCGGGACGGACGCCCGAAGCTTTCTTT

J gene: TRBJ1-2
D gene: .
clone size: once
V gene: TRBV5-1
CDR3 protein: CASRLQSVGQDGYTF
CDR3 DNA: TGCGCCAGCAGACTTCAGTCGGTAGGGCAAGATGGCTACACCTTC